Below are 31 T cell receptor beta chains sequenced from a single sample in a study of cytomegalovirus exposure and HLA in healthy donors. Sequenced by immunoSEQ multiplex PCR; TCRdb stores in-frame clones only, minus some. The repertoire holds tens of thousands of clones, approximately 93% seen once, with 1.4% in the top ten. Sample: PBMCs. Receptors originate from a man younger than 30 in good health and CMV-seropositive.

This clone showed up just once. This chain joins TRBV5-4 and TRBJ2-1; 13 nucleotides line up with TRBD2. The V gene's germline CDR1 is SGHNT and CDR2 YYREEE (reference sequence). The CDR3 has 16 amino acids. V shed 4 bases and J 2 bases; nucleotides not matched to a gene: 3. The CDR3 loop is CASSGGLAGPYNEQFF. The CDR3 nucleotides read TGTGCCAGCAGCGGGGGACTAGCGGGGCCCTACAATGAGCAGTTCTTC.

The CDR3 DNA reads as TGTGCCAGCAGTCCCCGGACAGGGAACTATGGCTACACCTTC. Translated, it gives CASSPRTGNYGYTF. The chain uses TRBV27 and TRBJ1-2; 8 positions agree with TRBD1. Germline V gives CDR1 MNHEY, CDR2 SMNVEV (reference sequence). The V gene end was trimmed by 5 bases and the J gene end by 2 bases; junction bases not matched to a gene: 4. The CDR3 runs to 14 residues.

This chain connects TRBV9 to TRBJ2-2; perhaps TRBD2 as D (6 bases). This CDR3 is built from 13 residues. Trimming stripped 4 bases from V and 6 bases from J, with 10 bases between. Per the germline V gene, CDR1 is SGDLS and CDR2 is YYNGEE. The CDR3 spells CASSLAGSGELFF. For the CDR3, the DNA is TGTGCCAGCAGCCTCGCGGGGTCCGGGGAGCTGTTTTTT.

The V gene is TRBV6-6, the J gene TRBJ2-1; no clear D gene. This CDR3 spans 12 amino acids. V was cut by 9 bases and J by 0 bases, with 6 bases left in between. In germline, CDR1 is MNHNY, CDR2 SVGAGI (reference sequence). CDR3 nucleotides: TGTGCCAGTACAAGCTCCTACAATGAGCAGTTCTTC. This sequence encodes CASTSSYNEQFF.

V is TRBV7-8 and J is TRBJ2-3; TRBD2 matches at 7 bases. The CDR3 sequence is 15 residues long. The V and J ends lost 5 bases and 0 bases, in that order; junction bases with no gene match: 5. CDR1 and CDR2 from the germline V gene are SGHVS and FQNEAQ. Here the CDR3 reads CASSQQAGSTDTQYF. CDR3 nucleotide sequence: TGTGCCAGCAGCCAACAAGCGGGGAGCACAGATACGCAGTATTTT. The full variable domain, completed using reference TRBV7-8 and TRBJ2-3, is GAGVSQSPRYKVAKRGQDVALRCDPISGHVSLFWYQQALGQGPEFLTYFQNEAQLDKSGLPSDRFFAERPEGSVSTLKIQRTQQEDSAVYLCASSQQAGSTDTQYFGPGTRLTVL.

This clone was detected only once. The CDR3 DNA reads as TGTGCCAGCAGAACCGGGTCCCACACCGGGGAGCTGTTTTTT. It yields the protein CASRTGSHTGELFF. The V call is TRBV7-9, the J call TRBJ2-2, with no clear D. V lost 6 bases and J 3 bases, leaving 11 bases between the germline ends. This CDR3 has 14 amino acids. Germline-derived CDR1 and CDR2 are SEHNR and FQNEAQ (reference sequence).

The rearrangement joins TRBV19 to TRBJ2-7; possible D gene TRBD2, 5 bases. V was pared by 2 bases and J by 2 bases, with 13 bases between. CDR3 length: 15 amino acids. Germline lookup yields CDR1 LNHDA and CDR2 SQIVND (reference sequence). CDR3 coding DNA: TGTGCCAGTAGTATAACGGGGTCGAGGGCCTACGAGCAGTACTTC. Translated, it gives CASSITGSRAYEQYF.

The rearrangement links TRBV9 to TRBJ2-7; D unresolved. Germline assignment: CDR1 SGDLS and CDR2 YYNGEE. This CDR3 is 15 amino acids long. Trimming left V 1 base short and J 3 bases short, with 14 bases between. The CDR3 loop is CASSVNPSIGYEQYF. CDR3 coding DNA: TGTGCCAGCAGCGTAAACCCGAGCATTGGCTACGAGCAGTACTTC.

The CDR3 here is CASSSQGAGANTGELFF. Here the CDR3 DNA reads TGTGCCAGCAGCTCTCAGGGGGCTGGCGCGAACACCGGGGAGCTGTTTTTT. The chain recombines TRBV7-9 with TRBJ2-2; 8 nucleotides align to TRBD1. The CDR3 runs 17 residues. Germline CDR1 is SEHNR and CDR2 is FQNEAQ (reference sequence). With 4 bases clipped from V and 0 bases from J, the junction kept 7 bases outside the gene matches.

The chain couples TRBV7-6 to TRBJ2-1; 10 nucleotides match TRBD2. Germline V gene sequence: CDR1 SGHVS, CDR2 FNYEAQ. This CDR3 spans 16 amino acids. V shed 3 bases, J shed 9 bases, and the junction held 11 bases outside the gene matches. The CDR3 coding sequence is TGTGCCAGCAGCTTGGAGGGGGCTAGCGGGAGTGGTGAGCAGTTCTTC. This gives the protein CASSLEGASGSGEQFF. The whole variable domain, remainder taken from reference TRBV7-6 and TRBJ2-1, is GAGVSQSPRYKVTKRGQDVALRCDPISGHVSLYWYRQALGQGPEFLTYFNYEAQQDKSGLPNDRFSAERPEGSISTLTIQRTEQRDSAMYRCASSLEGASGSGEQFFGPGTRLTVL.

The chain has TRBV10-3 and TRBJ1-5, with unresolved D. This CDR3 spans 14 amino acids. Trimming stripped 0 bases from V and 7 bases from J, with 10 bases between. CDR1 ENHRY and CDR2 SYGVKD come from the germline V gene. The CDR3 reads CAISESGPTQPQHF. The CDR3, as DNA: TGTGCCATCAGTGAGTCTGGGCCAACGCAGCCCCAGCATTTT.

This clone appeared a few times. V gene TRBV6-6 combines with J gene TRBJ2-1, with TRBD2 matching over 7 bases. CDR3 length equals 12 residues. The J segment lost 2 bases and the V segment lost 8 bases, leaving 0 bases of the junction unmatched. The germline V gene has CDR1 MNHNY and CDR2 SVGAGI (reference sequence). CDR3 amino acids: CASGRAYNEQFF. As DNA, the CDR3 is TGTGCCAGCGGGAGGGCCTACAATGAGCAGTTCTTC.

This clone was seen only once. The CDR3 here is CASSPWTGGIFEAFF. CDR3 nucleotides: TGTGCCAGCAGTCCCTGGACAGGGGGCATTTTTGAAGCTTTCTTT. The V call is TRBV28, the J call TRBJ1-1, with TRBD1 identical over 11 bases. V dropped 5 bases and J dropped 7; count of bases not matched to a gene: 9. This CDR3 has 15 amino acids. Germline lookup yields CDR1 MDHEN and CDR2 SYDVKM.

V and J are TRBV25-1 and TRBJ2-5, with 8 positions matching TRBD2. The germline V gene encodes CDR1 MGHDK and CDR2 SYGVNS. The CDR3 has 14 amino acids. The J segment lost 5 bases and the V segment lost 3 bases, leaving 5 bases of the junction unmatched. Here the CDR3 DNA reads TGTGCCAGCAGTGACAGCGGGAGTCTGGAGACCCAGTACTTC. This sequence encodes CASSDSGSLETQYF.

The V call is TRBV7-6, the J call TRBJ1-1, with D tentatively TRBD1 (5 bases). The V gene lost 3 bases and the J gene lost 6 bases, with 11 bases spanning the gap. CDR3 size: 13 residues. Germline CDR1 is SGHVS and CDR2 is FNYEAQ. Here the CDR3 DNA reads TGTGCCAGCAGCTTTGACAGTCTTTCTGAAGCTTTCTTT. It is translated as CASSFDSLSEAFF. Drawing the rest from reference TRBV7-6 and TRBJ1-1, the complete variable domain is GAGVSQSPRYKVTKRGQDVALRCDPISGHVSLYWYRQALGQGPEFLTYFNYEAQQDKSGLPNDRFSAERPEGSISTLTIQRTEQRDSAMYRCASSFDSLSEAFFGQGTRLTVV.

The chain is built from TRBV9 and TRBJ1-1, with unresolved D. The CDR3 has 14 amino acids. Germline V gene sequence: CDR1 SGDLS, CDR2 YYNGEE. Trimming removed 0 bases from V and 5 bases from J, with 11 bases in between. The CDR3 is CASSVDSRGTEAFF. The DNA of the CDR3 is TGTGCCAGCAGCGTAGATTCTAGAGGGACTGAAGCTTTCTTT.

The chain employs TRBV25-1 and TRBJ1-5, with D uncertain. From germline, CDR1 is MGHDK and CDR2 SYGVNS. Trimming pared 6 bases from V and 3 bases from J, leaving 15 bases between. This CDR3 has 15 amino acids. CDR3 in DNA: TGTGCCAGCAGCGACTCATTTGGGTCCAATCAGCCCCAGCATTTT. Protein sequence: CASSDSFGSNQPQHF.

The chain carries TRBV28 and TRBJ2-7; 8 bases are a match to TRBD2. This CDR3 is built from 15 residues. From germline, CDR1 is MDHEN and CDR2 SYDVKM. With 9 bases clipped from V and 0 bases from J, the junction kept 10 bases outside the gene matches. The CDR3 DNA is TGTGCCAGTATGACCCCTAGCGGGTACTCCTACGAGCAGTACTTC. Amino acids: CASMTPSGYSYEQYF.

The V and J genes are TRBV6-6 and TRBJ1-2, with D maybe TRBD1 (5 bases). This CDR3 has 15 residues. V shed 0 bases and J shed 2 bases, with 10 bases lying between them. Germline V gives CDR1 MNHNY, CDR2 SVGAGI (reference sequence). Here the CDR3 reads CASSYSDRPNYGYTF. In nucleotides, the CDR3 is TGTGCCAGCAGTTACTCTGACAGACCGAACTATGGCTACACCTTC.

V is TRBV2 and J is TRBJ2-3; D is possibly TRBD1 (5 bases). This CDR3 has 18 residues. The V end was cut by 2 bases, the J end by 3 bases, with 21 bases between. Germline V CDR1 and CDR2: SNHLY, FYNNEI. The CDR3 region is CASSEPQAERQWTDTQYF. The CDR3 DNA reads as TGTGCCAGCAGTGAACCTCAGGCGGAGCGACAGTGGACAGATACGCAGTATTTT.

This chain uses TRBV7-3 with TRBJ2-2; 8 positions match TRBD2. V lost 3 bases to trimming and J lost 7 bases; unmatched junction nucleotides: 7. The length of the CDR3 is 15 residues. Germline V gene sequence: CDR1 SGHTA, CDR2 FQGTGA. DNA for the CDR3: TGTGCCAGCAGCTTTTCCGGGACTAGGGGCGGGGAGCTGTTTTTT. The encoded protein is CASSFSGTRGGELFF.

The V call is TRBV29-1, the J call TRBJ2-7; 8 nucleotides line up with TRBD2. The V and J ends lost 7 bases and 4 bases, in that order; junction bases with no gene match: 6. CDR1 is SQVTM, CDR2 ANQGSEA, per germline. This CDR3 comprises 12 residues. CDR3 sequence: CSAASGWYEQYF. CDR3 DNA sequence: TGCAGCGCCGCTAGCGGGTGGTACGAGCAGTACTTC.

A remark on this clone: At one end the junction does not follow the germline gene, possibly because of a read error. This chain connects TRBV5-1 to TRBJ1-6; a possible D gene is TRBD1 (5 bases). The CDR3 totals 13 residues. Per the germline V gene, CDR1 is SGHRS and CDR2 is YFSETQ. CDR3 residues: CASSLDRPQLRLF. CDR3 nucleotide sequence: TGCGCCAGCAGCTTGGACAGGCCCCAGTTAAGGCTCTTT.

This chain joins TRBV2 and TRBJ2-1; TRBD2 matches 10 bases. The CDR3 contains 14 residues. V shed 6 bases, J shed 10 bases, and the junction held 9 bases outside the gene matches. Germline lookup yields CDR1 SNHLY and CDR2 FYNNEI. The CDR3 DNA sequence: TGTGCCAGCAGGAGCGGGACTAGCGCTCAGGAGCAGTTCTTC. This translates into CASRSGTSAQEQFF.

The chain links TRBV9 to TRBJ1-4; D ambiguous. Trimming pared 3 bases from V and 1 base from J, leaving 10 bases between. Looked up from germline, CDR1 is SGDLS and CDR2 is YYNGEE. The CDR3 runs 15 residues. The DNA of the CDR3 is TGTGCCAGCAGCGCGGGCGGGGAAACTAATGAAAAACTGTTTTTT. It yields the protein CASSAGGETNEKLFF. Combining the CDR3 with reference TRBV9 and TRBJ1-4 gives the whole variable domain DSGVTQTPKHLITATGQRVTLRCSPRSGDLSVYWYQQSLDQGLQFLIQYYNGEERAKGNILERFSAQQFPDLHSELNLSSLELGDSALYFCASSAGGETNEKLFFGSGTQLSVL.

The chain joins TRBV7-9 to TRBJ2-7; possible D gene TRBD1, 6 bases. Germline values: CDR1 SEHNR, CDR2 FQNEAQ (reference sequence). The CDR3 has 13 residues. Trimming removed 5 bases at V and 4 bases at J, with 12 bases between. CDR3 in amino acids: CASSEPTGYEQYF. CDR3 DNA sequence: TGTGCCAGCAGCGAACCGACAGGTTACGAGCAGTACTTC.

The CDR3 spells CASSYSLAGEKNIQYF. CDR3 bases: TGTGCCAGCAGTTACTCACTAGCGGGAGAGAAAAACATTCAGTACTTC. This rearrangement joins TRBV6-6 to TRBJ2-4, with TRBD2 identical over 11 bases. Germline lookup yields CDR1 MNHNY and CDR2 SVGAGI (reference sequence). Trimming removed 0 bases from V and 4 bases from J; junction bases left unmatched: 2. The CDR3 totals 16 residues.

CDR3 protein: CAGQQGTAGELFF. CDR3 coding DNA: TGTGCCGGACAACAGGGGACAGCCGGGGAGCTGTTTTTT. The chain joins TRBV25-1 to TRBJ2-2; TRBD1 aligns across 7 bases. This CDR3 spans 13 amino acids. Germline values: CDR1 MGHDK, CDR2 SYGVNS. Losses at the gene ends were 11 bases for V and 6 bases for J; bases not matched to a gene: 9.

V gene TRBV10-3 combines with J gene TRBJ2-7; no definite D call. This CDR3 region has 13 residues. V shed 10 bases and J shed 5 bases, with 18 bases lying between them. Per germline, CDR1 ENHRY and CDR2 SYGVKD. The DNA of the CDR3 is TGTGCCACCACGGAGAGCCGTTCCCACGAGCAGTACTTC. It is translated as CATTESRSHEQYF.

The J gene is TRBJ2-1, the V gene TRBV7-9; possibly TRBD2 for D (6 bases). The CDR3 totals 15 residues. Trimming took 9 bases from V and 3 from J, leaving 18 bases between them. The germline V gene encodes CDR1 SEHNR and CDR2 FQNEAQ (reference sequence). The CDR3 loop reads CASTLSGVGYNEQFF. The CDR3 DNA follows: TGTGCCAGTACTCTGTCGGGAGTGGGCTACAATGAGCAGTTCTTC.

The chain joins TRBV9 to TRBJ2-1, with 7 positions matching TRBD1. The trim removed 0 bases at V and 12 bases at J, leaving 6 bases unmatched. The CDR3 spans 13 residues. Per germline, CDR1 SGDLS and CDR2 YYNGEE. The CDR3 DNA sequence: TGTGCCAGCAGCGTAGTCCCGGACAGGCCGCAGTTCTTC. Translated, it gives CASSVVPDRPQFF.